This T cell receptor (beta chain) came from a study of OX40 agonist ivuxolimab in advanced cancers. Trimming took 2 bases from V and 7 from J; bases not matched to a gene: 5. Germline V lookup: CDR1 GTSNPN, CDR2 SVGIG (reference sequence). The CDR3 is 14 residues long. Clones were read by immunoSEQ multiplex PCR, and TCRdb kept only the in-frame ones, dropping some. The table shows 90,000 to 120,000 clones, with around 90% occurring only once. This sequence joins TRBV30 and TRBJ2-1; 10 nucleotides align to TRBD1. The sequence came from an adult with an advanced solid tumor such as melanoma, head and neck, liver or kidney cancer. This sample comprised CD4+ or CD8+ T cells sorted from blood, obtained in a trial of the OX40 agonist ivuxolimab. In DNA form, the CDR3 reads TGTGCCTGGAGTAAGGGACAGGGGCGGAATGAGCAGTTCTTC. Translated: CAWSKGQGRNEQFF. Full variable domain (remainder filled in from reference TRBV30 and TRBJ2-1): SQTIHQWPATLVQPVGSPLSLECTVEGTSNPNLYWYRQAAGRGLQLLFYSVGIGQISSEVPQNLSASRPQDRQFILSSKKLLLSDSGFYLCAWSKGQGRNEQFFGPGTRLTVL.